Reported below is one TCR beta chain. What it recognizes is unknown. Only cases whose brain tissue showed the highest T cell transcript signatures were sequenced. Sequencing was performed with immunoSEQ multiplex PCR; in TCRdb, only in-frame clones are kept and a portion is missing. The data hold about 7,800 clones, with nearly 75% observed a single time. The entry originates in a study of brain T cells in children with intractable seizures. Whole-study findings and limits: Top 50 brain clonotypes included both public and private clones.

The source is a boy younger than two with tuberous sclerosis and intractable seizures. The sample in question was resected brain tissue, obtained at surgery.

The CDR3 loop is CASSLGGGRGTDTQYF. The CDR3 region has the DNA TGTGCCAGCAGCTTAGGCGGGGGGCGGGGCACAGATACGCAGTATTTT. V is TRBV7-6 and J is TRBJ2-3; 8 bases line up with TRBD2. V lost 1 base, J lost 1 base, and 4 bases stayed unmatched. The CDR3 sequence is 16 residues long. CDR1 is SGHVS and CDR2 is FNYEAQ in the germline V gene.